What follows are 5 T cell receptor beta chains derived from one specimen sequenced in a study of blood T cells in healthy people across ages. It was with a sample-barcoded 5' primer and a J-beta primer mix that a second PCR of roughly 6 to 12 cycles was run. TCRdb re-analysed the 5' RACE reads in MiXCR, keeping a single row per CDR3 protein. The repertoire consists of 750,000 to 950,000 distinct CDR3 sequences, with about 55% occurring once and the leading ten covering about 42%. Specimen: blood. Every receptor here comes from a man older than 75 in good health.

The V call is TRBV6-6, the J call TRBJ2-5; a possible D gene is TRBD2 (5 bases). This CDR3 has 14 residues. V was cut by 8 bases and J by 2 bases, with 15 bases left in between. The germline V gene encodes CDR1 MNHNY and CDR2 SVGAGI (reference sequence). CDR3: CASRGKLFQETQYF. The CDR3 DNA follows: TGTGCCAGCCGGGGTAAACTCTTTCAAGAGACCCAGTACTTC.

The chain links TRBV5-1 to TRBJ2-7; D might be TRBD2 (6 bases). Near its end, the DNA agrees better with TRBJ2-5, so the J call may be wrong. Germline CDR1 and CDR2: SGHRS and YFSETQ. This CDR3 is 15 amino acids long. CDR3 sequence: CASSLDIGRSETQYF. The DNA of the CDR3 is TGCGCCAGCAGCTTGGATATAGGGAGGTCAGAGACCCAGTACTTC.

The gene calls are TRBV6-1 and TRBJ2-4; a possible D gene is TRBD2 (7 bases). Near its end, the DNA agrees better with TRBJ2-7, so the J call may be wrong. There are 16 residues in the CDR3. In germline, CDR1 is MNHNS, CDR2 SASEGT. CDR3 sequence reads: CASRPPGVAGTYEQYF. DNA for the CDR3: TGTGCCAGCAGGCCCCCAGGGGTAGCGGGCACCTACGAGCAGTACTTC.

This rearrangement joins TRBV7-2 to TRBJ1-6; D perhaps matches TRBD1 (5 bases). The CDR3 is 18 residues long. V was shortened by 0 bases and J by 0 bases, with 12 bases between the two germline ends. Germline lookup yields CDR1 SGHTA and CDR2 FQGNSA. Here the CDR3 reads CASSLAIRGSSYNSPLHF. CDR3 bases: TGTGCCAGCAGCTTAGCGATCCGGGGGAGCTCCTATAATTCACCCCTCCACTTT.

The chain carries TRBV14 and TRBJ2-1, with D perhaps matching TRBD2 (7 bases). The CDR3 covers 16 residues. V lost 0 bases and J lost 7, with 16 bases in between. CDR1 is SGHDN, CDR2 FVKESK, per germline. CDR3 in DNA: TGTGCCAGCAGCCAAGATTCGGGGGGCGCCCCGAATGAGCAGTTCTTC. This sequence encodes CASSQDSGGAPNEQFF.